This T cell receptor (beta chain) originates from a study of cytomegalovirus exposure and HLA in healthy donors (dated by TCRdb to about 2017). For the study in its entirety: An earlier analysis of roughly 570 of the donors reported approximately 280 Gb of sequence data and 100 million to 120 million unique TCR beta sequences obtained from about 200 million T cells. The study combined high-throughput TCR immunosequencing, statistical association of individual TCRs with disease status, and machine learning to predict cytomegalovirus infection status. In a later genetic analysis, genome-wide SNP genotypes for about three fifths of the roughly 670 donors were used, and that subset was treated as a discovery cohort. Several DR-DQ haplotypes were handled as single units for association and clustering because linkage in the cohort was strong. The study used immunosequencing to profile the T cell repertoires of approximately 690 subjects and linked those repertoires to cytomegalovirus serostatus. In addition to the first cohort of 650 to 800 subjects, a separate validation cohort of 100 to 150 different subjects was used. The number of typed donors differed by locus: about 629-630 for A, B, C, DRB1 and DQB1; some 500 for DQA1; around 610 for DPA1; and some 430 for DPB1. Rather than using new phenotypic data, the later analysis identified candidate immune exposures from TCR beta sequences and from how often those sequences occurred across donors. To decide whether each TCR beta V gene segment behaved as functional or pseudogenic, an earlier analysis of approximately 590 of the donors relied on high-throughput TCR beta sequencing. Class I and class II HLA loci were covered by the typing at four-digit resolution. All discovery cohort repertoires had been generated using a single sequencing platform. An early release covering 550 to 700 HLA-typed donors comprised 250 to 350 gigabases of sequencing data and approximately 85 million unique TCR sequences. The study aimed to test whether cataloging public T cell receptors could reveal signatures of past pathogen exposure. Among around 400 genotyped donors of the cohort, an average of 235,054 unique TCR beta nucleotide sequences were sequenced per donor, about a sixth of them non-productive. Alongside the repertoire data, information on donor age, sex, ethnicity and CMV serostatus was compiled. A later analysis re-examined previously published TCR beta repertoires from 500 to 700 donors and added high-resolution HLA genotyping to investigate patterns of TCR occurrence. Of the roughly 400 genotyped donors, about 84% fell in the genetic ancestry cluster associated with self-reported Caucasian donors. Overall results and qualifications from the work: An association between a missense DCLRE1C variant and V-gene and J-gene trimming of TCR beta chains was found in a later genetic analysis and replicated in an independent cohort. The study gave a list of 150 to 200 TCR beta chains associated with cytomegalovirus. In a later analysis, HLA-associated TCR beta chains showed more clonal expansion and lower generation probabilities than non-associated chains that were equally common. Broadly in line with IMGT annotations, most TCR beta V segments showed up in productive rearrangements about 87% or about 30% of the time in an earlier analysis of a few hundred of the donors. In vitro tests confirmed that a few of the cytomegalovirus-associated TCR beta chains recognize cytomegalovirus antigens. A later analysis reported that several top co-occurrence clusters appeared linked to parvovirus B19, influenza, CMV and Epstein-Barr virus. Because counts were too low, 15 to 20 rarely observed V segments, including chromosome 9 orphons, were excluded from the earlier analysis of a few hundred of the donors. Most TCR sequences were observed very rarely across donors, whereas some public TCRs were present in many individuals. Some IMGT-functional V segments, including TRBV6-2 and TRBV6-3, could not be told apart with the 87-base-pair reads, so those segments were excluded. Cytomegalovirus status was reported to be diagnosed by the classifier with high specificity and sensitivity in both the original and validation cohorts. A later analysis found that TCR association rates varied across HLA loci, with DRB1 alleles showing the most associated TCRs and HLA-C alleles the fewest. Immune exposure information for the cohort was limited to CMV serostatus. Roughly uniform sequencing depth across donors was assumed in presence/absence analyses, although this assumption may not hold. The authors suggested that the approach could potentially be generalized to other disease states and immunological phenotypes. Because HLA typing was unavailable for some donors at each locus, only the typed subset was used in association tests. Assigning TCR associations to individual alleles was difficult when HLA alleles, especially DR and DQ, strongly co-occurred. The cohort was sequenced for TCR beta chains only, and without alpha or paired-chain data the features that could be detected were limited. In a later analysis, most CMV-associated TCR beta chains were found to appear HLA-restricted, with HLA associations seemingly driven largely by CMV exposure. A further reported finding was that TCR beta sequences accurately predicted the HLA-A and HLA-B alleles for most subjects in the first cohort. A cluster of highly shared sequence variants was judged likely to be a technical artifact of the sequencing pipeline. Linkage disequilibrium might explain the correlated functional status among segregating V segments, but an unknown experimental factor could not be ruled out. In a later genetic analysis, fewer N-insertions in productive TCRs were reported among donors in an Asian-associated ancestry cluster than the roughly 640-donor mean. Specific HLA alleles were associated with about 17,000 TCR beta sequences at a false discovery rate of 0.05 in a later analysis.

A word on this clone: No antigen is known for it. Base qualities were left out, and no much larger clone turns up one base away.

V is clipped by 2 bases and J by 0 bases, and the sequence between their germline boundaries is 11 bases long. CDR1 and CDR2 (ENHRY, SYGVKD) derive from the germline V gene. Its CDR3 holds 15 amino acids, cysteine through phenylalanine. The kept DNA is CDR3 alone, 45 bases in frame from the first base. The cohort consisted of 670 or so healthy bone marrow donors. Cohort members were all nominally healthy when sampled, although unrecorded immune exposures were likely present. The donor tested CMV seropositive, placing the donor among the 289 seropositive members of the cohort. A peripheral blood sample was provided by each donor, and peripheral blood mononuclear cells were used for TCR beta sequencing. The Qiagen DNeasy Blood Extraction Kit was used to extract genomic DNA from the blood cell samples. Library preparation was by the immunoSEQ multiplex PCR assay. For the multiplex PCR, a mixture combining 60 forward primers for TCR Vbeta segments and 13 reverse primers for TCR Jbeta segments was used. A multiplex PCR assay on genomic DNA amplified the CDR3 region of rearranged TCR beta genes. The amplified TCR beta libraries were sequenced on the Illumina HiSeq System as 87-base-pair reads. The authors processed their data as follows. Across the 670 or so repertoires, a later analysis counted 78 million or so unique TCR beta chains, roughly 11 million of which were shared by at least two donors. Raw reads were error-corrected and collapsed into unique sequences with a nearest-neighbor algorithm that merged closely related sequences to remove PCR and sequencing errors. V, D and J gene segments were assigned by aligning CDR3 sequences to IMGT reference sequences. For a sequence to be retained, a match of at least six nucleotides to both a V gene segment and a J gene segment was required. Rearrangements were classified as productive when the CDR3 lacked stop codons and remained in frame with V and J, and all other rearrangements were classified as non-productive. Following IMGT convention, CDR3 was defined as the stretch from the second conserved V-encoded cysteine up to the conserved J-encoded phenylalanine. Sequences without an unambiguous match to a single V gene segment were excluded from the earlier analysis of about 600 of the donors. An earlier analysis of 587 of the donors called V segments functional above 56.7% productive rearrangements and segregating when the between-donor standard deviation exceeded 5%. A statistical classification framework was built to diagnose cytomegalovirus status from the catalog of TCR beta chain sequences. In a later analysis, V and J genes were assigned by comparing TCR nucleotide sequences against IMGT/GENE-DB human TR gene sequences. The TCRdist pipeline was used in a later analysis to assign CDR3 sequences and most-parsimonious VDJ recombination scenarios. In a later analysis, each TCR beta chain was defined by its CDR3 amino acid sequence together with its V-gene family, and reads lacking a unique V-gene family were excluded. To address suspected cross-contamination and a sequencing artifact, a later analysis removed 592 highly shared, low-generation-probability nucleotide sequences. For each public chain, a later analysis derived a clonal expansion index from normalized ranks of inferred template counts within each repertoire. Generation probabilities in a later analysis came from a VDJ recombination model fitted to out-of-frame rearrangements, and those results were checked against IGoR. In a later analysis, TCR-TCR, TCR-HLA and TCR-CMV co-occurrence was scored with hypergeometric tests, and a repertoire-size bias correction was applied to TCR pairs. In a later analysis, false discovery rates were estimated by permuting HLA or CMV assignments 20 times. A later analysis grouped co-occurring TCRs with DBSCAN, adding TCRdist sequence similarity when clustering within HLA-allele-positive subsets. Repertoires with fewer than 30,000 or more than 120,000 public chains, plus five repertoires with anomalous nucleotide sharing, were excluded from co-occurrence clustering. TCRdb took over this immuneACCESS table, retaining in-frame rearrangements with V and J assigned. Such tables are incomplete; in checked studies, under half of the missing clones stem from an unresolved V gene, and the remainder is unexplained. The V and J calls and the clone size are those of that table, but D and trimming were determined from the DNA. The sample data list about 100,000 clones, and about four fifths of these were observed just once. The ten largest clones represent around 4% of the sample.

The receptor's source is a female donor in good health and CMV-seropositive. The sample was PBMCs. This sequence uses TRBV10-3 and TRBJ2-7; TRBD2 might be the D gene, on 6 matching bases. The DNA reads as follows: TGTGCCATCAGTGAGCTTTCGGGGGTCTCCTACGAGCAGTACTTC. This yields the protein CAISELSGVSYEQYF.